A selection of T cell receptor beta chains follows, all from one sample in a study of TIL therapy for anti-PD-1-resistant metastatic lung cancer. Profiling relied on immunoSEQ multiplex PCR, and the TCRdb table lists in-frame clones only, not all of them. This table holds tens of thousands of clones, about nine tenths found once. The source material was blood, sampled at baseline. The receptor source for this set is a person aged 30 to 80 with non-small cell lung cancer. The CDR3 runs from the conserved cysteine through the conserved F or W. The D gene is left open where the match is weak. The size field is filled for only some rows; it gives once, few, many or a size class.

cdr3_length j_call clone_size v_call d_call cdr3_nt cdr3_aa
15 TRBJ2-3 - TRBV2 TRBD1 TGTGCCAGCCGCCCGGGACAGGGTAACGCAGATACGCAGTATTTT CASRPGQGNADTQYF
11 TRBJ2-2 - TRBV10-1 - TGCGCCAGCGCCTCAACCGGGGAGCTGTTTTTT CASASTGELFF
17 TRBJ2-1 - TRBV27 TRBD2 TGTGCCAGCAGTTCGCTAGCGGGGGCGCAGACCTACAATGAGCAGTTCTTC CASSSLAGAQTYNEQFF
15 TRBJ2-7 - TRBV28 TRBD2 TGTGCCAGCAGCAAACTAGCGGGAGACTCCTACGAGCAGTACTTC CASSKLAGDSYEQYF
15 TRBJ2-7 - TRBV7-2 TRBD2 TGTGCCAGCAGCTCGGCACTAGCGGGAGGCTACGAGCAGTACTTC CASSSALAGGYEQYF
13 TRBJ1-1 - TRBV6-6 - TGTGCCAGCAGTTACGGAGGGAAGGGCCAAGCTTTCTTT CASSYGGKGQAFF
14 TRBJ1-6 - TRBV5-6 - TGTGCCAGCAGCTTGGGATCCGTTAATTCACCCCTCCACTTT CASSLGSVNSPLHF
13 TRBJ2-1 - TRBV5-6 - TGTGCCAGCACCGCAGGACGGTACAATGAGCAGTTCTTC CASTAGRYNEQFF
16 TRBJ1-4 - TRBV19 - TGTGCCAGTAGTCAACCACACAGGGTAACTAATGAAAAACTGTTTTTT CASSQPHRVTNEKLFF
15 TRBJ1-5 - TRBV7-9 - TGTGCCAGCAGCCCGGGATGGGACGGCAATCAGCCCCAGCATTTT CASSPGWDGNQPQHF
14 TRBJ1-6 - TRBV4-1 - TGCGCCAGCAGCCAAGACAGGGTGAACTCACCCCTCCACTTT CASSQDRVNSPLHF
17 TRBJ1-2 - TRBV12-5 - TGTGCTAGTGGTTTGGTACTGGGGCAGGGGACTAACTATGGCTACACCTTC CASGLVLGQGTNYGYTF
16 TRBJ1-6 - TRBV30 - TGTGCCTGGACAGGGGCCCGAGGCTCCTATAATTCACCCCTCCACTTT CAWTGARGSYNSPLHF
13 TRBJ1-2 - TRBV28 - TGTGCCAGCAGCTCTGGGGGGAACTATGGCTACACCTTC CASSSGGNYGYTF
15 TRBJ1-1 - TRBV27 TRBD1 TGTGCCAGCAGCCAGACAGGGGGCGCGTACACTGAAGCTTTCTTT CASSQTGGAYTEAFF
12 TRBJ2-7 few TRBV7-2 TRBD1 TGTGCCCTCCTAGGGGGCCGCTACGAGCAGTACTTC CALLGGRYEQYF
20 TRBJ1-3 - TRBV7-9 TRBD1 TGTGCCAGCACTGCCAAGGGGACAGCTGAATGTGAAGACTCTGGAAACACCATATATTTT CASTAKGTAECEDSGNTIYF
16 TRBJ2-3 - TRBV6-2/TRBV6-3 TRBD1 TGTGCCAGCAGTCAACAACGGGACAGGGGGGGAGATACGCAGTATTTT CASSQQRDRGGDTQYF
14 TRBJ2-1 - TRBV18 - TGTGCCAGCTCACCGCCCTCCGGGACTCAGGGGGGGTTCTTC CASSPPSGTQGGFF
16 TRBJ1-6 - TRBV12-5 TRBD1 TGTGCTAGTGGCCGATTACCGGACAGGGTCAATTCACCCCTCCACTTT CASGRLPDRVNSPLHF
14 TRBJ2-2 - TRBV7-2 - TGTGCCAGCAATCTAGCGACCCGTGGTGGGGAGCTGTTTTTT CASNLATRGGELFF
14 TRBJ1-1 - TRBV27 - TGTGCCAGCACCCTGCGGGGGGGTTGGACTGAAGCTTTCTTT CASTLRGGWTEAFF
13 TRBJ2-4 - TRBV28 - TGTGCCAGCAGTTTTAGCACCAAAAACATTCAGTACTTC CASSFSTKNIQYF
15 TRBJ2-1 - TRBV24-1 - TGTGCCACCAGTGCGCGTGACAGGTTGGGGGGTGAGCAGTTCTTC CATSARDRLGGEQFF
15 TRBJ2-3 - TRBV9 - TGTGCCAGCAACCGGTTGGGGGGGGGCCCAGATACGCAGTATTTT CASNRLGGGPDTQYF
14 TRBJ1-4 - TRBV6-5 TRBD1 TGTGCCAGCAGTAAAACAGGGGAGGATGAAAAACTGTTTTTT CASSKTGEDEKLFF
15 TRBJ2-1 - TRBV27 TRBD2 TGTGCCAGCAGCCTTAGCGGGAGCTCCTACAATGAGCAGTTCTTC CASSLSGSSYNEQFF
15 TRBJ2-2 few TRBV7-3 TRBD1 TGTGCCAGCAGCTTAATGGGACAGGGCGCCGGGGAGCTGTTTTTT CASSLMGQGAGELFF
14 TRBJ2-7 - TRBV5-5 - TGTGCCAGCAGCTTGGCCGACCTCTCCTACGAGCAGTACTTC CASSLADLSYEQYF
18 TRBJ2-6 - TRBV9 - TGTGCCAGCAGCTCTCACAGGGTGAAACCCTCTGGGGCCAACGTCCTGACTTTC CASSSHRVKPSGANVLTF
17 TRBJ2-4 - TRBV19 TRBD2 TGTGCCAGTAGTATAAGGGCAGCGGGAGGGGCCAAAAACATTCAGTACTTC CASSIRAAGGAKNIQYF
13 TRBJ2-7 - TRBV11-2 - TGTGCCAGCAGCTCTGGGCCTCAATACGAGCAGTACTTC CASSSGPQYEQYF
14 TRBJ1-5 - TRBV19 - TGTGCCAGTAAAAATGATCGTAGCAATCAGCCCCAGCATTTT CASKNDRSNQPQHF
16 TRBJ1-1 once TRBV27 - TGTGCCAGCAGTTTCACAGGCTCCGGGCGTGCTCTTGAAGCTTTCTTT CASSFTGSGRALEAFF
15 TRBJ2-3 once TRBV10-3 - TGTGCCATCAGTGGTTCCGCCGGGAGCACAGATACGCAGTATTTT CAISGSAGSTDTQYF
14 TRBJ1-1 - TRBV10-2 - TGCGCCAGCAACCCCACCTACTTGAACACTGAAGCTTTCTTT CASNPTYLNTEAFF
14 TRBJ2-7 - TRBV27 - TGTGCCAGCAGTTTAAGGGCTACTTCCTACGAGCAGTACTTC CASSLRATSYEQYF
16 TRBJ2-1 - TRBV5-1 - TGCGCCAGCAGCTTGGAGACGGTGCGGATGTACAATGAGCAGTTCTTC CASSLETVRMYNEQFF
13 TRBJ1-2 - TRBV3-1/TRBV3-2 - TGTGCCAGCAGCCTGCGGCTGGACAACGGCTACACCTTC CASSLRLDNGYTF
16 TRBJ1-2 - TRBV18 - TGTGCCAGCTCACCGGGCGTTGGCAGAGCTAACTATGGCTACACCTTC CASSPGVGRANYGYTF
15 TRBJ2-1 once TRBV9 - TGTGCCAGCAGCGTAGCAGGCTGGGACTACAATGAGCAGTTCTTC CASSVAGWDYNEQFF
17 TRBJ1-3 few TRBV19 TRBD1 TGTGCCAGTAGTGTCGCCGGGACAGGGGGCTCTGGAAACACCATATATTTT CASSVAGTGGSGNTIYF
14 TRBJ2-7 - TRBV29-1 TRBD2 TGCAGCGTTGAACGGCGGGAGGGACCCTACGAGCAGTACTTC CSVERREGPYEQYF
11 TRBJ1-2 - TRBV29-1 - TGCAGCGTCCGGACACCCGAGGGCTACACCTTC CSVRTPEGYTF